The T cell receptor beta chain under discussion was sequenced for a study of PD-L1 blockade in urothelial cancer. Study background: Patients had received 0 to 3 prior chemotherapy regimens. Blood was subjected to analysis at 3 weeks (second dose) and 6 weeks following treatment start. Findings of the study overall: Durable-benefit patients had greater expansion of tumor-associated blood clones at 3 weeks.

Produced via immunoSEQ multiplex PCR; TCRdb's table is partial and in-frame only. Of tens of thousands of clones in the sample, approximately 78% were seen once. On this clone: What it binds is not known.

The sequences come from PBMCs, collected around atezolizumab (anti-PD-L1) treatment. The receptor comes from a man aged 65 to 85 with urothelial cancer.

The CDR3 is CASSIKGGSGNTEAFF. The CDR3 nucleotides read TGTGCCAGTAGTATAAAAGGGGGAAGCGGAAACACTGAAGCTTTCTTT. V usage is TRBV19 and J usage is TRBJ1-1, with D possibly TRBD1 on 6 matching bases. The germline gives CDR1 LNHDA, CDR2 SQIVND (reference sequence). The CDR3 extends over 16 amino acids. V shed 2 bases and J shed 2 bases, with 15 bases lying between them. Full variable domain (outside the CDR3, taken from reference TRBV19 and TRBJ1-1): DGGITQSPKYLFRKEGQNVTLSCEQNLNHDAMYWYRQDPGQGLRLIYYSQIVNDFQKGDIAEGYSVSREKKESFPLTVTSAQKNPTAFYLCASSIKGGSGNTEAFFGQGTRLTVV.